What follows describes a single T cell receptor (beta chain). Its antigen is as yet unknown. This CDR3 region has 16 residues. The germline gives CDR1 WNHNN, CDR2 SYGVQD (reference sequence). V dropped 0 bases and J dropped 6; count of bases not matched to a gene: 10. This specimen belongs to a study of cytomegalovirus exposure and HLA in healthy donors. About the study: Both the 100 to 150 validation repertoires and the roughly 700 first-cohort repertoires used the same platform, as reported by a later analysis.

Whole-study results and caveats: Researchers catalogued roughly 170 TCR beta chains as cytomegalovirus-associated. Clusters of TCRs from the first cohort tended to co-occur in the 120 or so validation repertoires (as a later analysis found). Most TCR sequences proved rare, with some public TCRs found in many donors.

The repertoire was sequenced with immunoSEQ multiplex PCR; TCRdb's copy has only in-frame clones and lacks some. The table has about 190,000 clones, more than 70% seen once. The material sequenced was PBMCs. This receptor was obtained from a woman aged 18-35 years in good health and CMV-seronegative. V is TRBV10-1 and J is TRBJ1-1; 7 nucleotides line up with TRBD1. This chain's CDR3 is CASSESKTGLVAEAFF. The CDR3 DNA follows: TGCGCCAGCAGTGAGTCCAAGACAGGGTTGGTGGCTGAAGCTTTCTTT.